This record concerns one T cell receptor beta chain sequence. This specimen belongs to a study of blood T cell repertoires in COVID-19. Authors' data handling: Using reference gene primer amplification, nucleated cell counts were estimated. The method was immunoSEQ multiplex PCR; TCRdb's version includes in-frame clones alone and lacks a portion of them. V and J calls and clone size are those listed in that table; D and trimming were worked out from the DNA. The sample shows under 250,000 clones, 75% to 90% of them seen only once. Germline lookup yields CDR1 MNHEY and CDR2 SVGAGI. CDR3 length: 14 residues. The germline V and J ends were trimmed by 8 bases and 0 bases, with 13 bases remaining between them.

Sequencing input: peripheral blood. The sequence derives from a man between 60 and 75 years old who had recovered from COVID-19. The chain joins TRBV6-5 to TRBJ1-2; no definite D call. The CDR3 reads CASGRRLSNYGYTF. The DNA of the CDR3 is TGTGCCAGCGGGCGGAGGCTCTCTAACTATGGCTACACCTTC.